The present entry profiles one TCR beta chain with its context. Antigen: not known. This sample is part of a study of OX40 agonist ivuxolimab in advanced cancers. Findings and limits, study-wide: Nonresponders, in some cases, also had low normalized T-cell clonal expansion. At 0.1 to 3.0 mg/kg and by week 6, clonal expansion occurred in CD4+ and CD8+ blood T cells.

Measured with immunoSEQ multiplex PCR; TCRdb has only the in-frame clones, and not every one. Of 80,000 to 95,000 clones listed, around 90% are singletons. The germline CDR1 and CDR2 sequences are MNHEY and SMNVEV (reference sequence). Trimming took 2 bases from V and 4 from J; bases not matched to a gene: 17. The CDR3 is 19 residues long. The TCR originated in an adult with an advanced solid tumor such as melanoma, head and neck, liver or kidney cancer. The chain has TRBV27 and TRBJ2-3; 8 bases are shared with TRBD2. The sequencing here drew on CD4+ or CD8+ T cells sorted from blood, taken in a trial of the OX40 agonist ivuxolimab. The CDR3 DNA reads as TGTGCCAGCAGTTTACCCGATGACAAGCGGGGGAATAGGGCAGATACGCAGTATTTT. Translation gives CASSLPDDKRGNRADTQYF.